This entry features one T cell receptor beta chain sequence. Its specific antigen is unknown. Per-base quality was not reported, and no clone a single base away is much larger than it. This record belongs to a study of cytotoxic CD8 clonotypes in ibrutinib-treated CLL (dated by TCRdb to the early 2020s). The study in broad terms: The cohort had around twelve relapsed/refractory and 15 treatment-naive patients; some 17 were IGHV unmutated. Longitudinal samples were obtainable from about 30% of the roughly 90 participants in the trial. Responses were partial in roughly 24 patients and complete in 2; after median 68 months follow-up, roughly 14 stayed in remission and approximately 12 progressed. Response samples were taken after a median of approximately a year on treatment, ranging from 6 to 36 months. All remission and progressive disease samples were collected while patients were still receiving ibrutinib. On average, each sample had approximately 260,000 productive templates and around 100,000 productive rearrangements. Cryopreserved peripheral blood mononuclear cells were obtained before treatment, at response, and at either sustained remission or disease progression. The paper's findings and limits, for the study overall: Baseline clonality was found to be higher than that of age-matched healthy donors and was strongly correlated with circulating CD8+ T-cell counts. An increase in clonality was observed at ibrutinib response, with clonality remaining stable during sustained remission and falling back toward baseline at progression. Public clonotypes were rare and either shrank or stayed stable during treatment, and the rise in clonality at ibrutinib response reflected expansion of private clonotypes. Sampling times were not matched between sustained-remission and progressing patients, and lymph node repertoires were not studied.

V gives up 8 bases and J gives up 1 base, and the segment between their germline ends measures 17 bases. CDR1 and CDR2 were assigned from the germline V gene (reference sequence) as MNHNY and SVGAGI. The CDR3 runs 16 residues from the cysteine to the phenylalanine. The read is trimmed to its CDR3 DNA, 48 bases read in frame from base 1. A MiSeq instrument was used for deep resolution sequencing, which targeted depths ranging from 1 in 1 million up to 1 in 200,000 T cells, with coverage averaging 10x for each clonotype. TCR beta libraries were generated with the immunoSEQ hsTCRB Kit. The authors' pipeline ran thus. Data were analyzed with ImmunoSEQ Data Assistant and ImmunoSEQ Analyzer, with V, D and J genes assigned per IMGT definitions. Clonality, with values ranging from 0 to 1, was calculated as one minus the normalized Shannon entropy of productive rearrangement frequencies. Only overrepresented clonotypes making up at least 0.05% of the repertoire of each patient were included in the public clonotype analysis. About 13 age-matched healthy donor repertoires from immuneACCESS were used as controls for clonality. TCRdb re-hosts the immuneACCESS table, in-frame sequences only. Its copies lack some clones; in the studies checked, an unresolved V gene accounts for under half of them, and the cause for the rest is not known. V, J and clone size reflect that table, while D and trimming were determined from the DNA. This sample comprises around 250,000 clones, 60% to 75% of them detected only once. 15% of the sample rests with the top ten.

This specimen's time point label, interpreted: around 25 months on ibrutinib. For TCR beta library preparation, about 2 micrograms of genomic DNA were isolated from cryopreserved PBMCs. High-throughput TCR beta sequencing was performed on longitudinal blood samples from CLL patients receiving ibrutinib monotherapy. Patients were enrolled in a phase 2 open-label single-center ibrutinib monotherapy trial. This chain is built from TRBV6-6 and TRBJ2-2; D gene: possibly TRBD2, on 6 matching bases. The sequence was collected from a human donor with chronic lymphocytic leukemia. The source was PBMCs, collected after 24 months of ibrutinib treatment. For the CDR3, the sequence is CASRQPRTMNTGELFF. The DNA sequence follows: TGTGCCAGCCGCCAGCCCCGGACTATGAACACCGGGGAGCTGTTTTTT.